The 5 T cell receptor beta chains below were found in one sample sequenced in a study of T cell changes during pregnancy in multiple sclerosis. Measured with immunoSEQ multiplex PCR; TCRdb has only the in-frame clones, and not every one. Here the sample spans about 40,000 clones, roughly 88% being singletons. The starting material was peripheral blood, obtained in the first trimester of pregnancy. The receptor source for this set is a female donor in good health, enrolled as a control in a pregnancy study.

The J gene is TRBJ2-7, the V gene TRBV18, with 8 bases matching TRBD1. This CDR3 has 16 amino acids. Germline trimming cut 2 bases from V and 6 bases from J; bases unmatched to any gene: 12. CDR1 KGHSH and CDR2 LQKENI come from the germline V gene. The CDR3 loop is CASSPGRDRGWVEQYF. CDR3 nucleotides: TGTGCCAGCTCACCAGGTCGAGACAGGGGCTGGGTCGAGCAGTACTTC. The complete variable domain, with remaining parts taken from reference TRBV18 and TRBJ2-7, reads NAGVMQNPRHLVRRRGQEARLRCSPMKGHSHVYWYRQLPEEGLKFMVYLQKENIIDESGMPKERFSAEFPKEGPSILRIQQVVRGDSAAYFCASSPGRDRGWVEQYFGPGTRLTVT.

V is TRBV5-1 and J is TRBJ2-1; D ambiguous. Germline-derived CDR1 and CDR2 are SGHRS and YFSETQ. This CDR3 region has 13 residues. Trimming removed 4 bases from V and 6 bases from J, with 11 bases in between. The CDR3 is CASSKEIFNEQFF. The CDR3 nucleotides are TGCGCCAGCAGCAAAGAGATCTTCAATGAGCAGTTCTTC.

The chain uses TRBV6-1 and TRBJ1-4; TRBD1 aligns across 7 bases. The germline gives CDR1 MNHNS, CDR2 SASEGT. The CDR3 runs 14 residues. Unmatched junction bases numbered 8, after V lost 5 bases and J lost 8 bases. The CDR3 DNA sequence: TGTGCCAGCAGTTTGGACAGGCCCAGGGAAAAACTGTTTTTT. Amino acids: CASSLDRPREKLFF.

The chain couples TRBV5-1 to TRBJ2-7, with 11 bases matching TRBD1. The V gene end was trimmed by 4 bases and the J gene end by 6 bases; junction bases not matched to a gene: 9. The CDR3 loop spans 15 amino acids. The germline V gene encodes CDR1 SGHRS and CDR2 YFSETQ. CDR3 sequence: CASSLRDRGVTEQYF. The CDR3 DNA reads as TGCGCCAGCAGCCTCCGGGACAGGGGGGTCACCGAGCAGTACTTC.

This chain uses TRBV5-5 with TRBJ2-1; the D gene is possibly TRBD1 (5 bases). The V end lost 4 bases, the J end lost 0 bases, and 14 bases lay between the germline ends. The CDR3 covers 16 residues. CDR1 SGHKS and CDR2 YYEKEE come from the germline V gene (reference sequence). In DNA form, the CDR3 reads TGTGCCAGCAGCAGGGGCCCGCCGAGCTCCTACAATGAGCAGTTCTTC. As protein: CASSRGPPSSYNEQFF.